The clone carrying this T cell receptor beta chain has a handful of counts. The sample is drawn from a study of blood T cells in healthy people across ages. This CDR3 spans 15 amino acids. From germline, CDR1 is SNHLY and CDR2 FYNNEI. The trim removed 8 bases at V and 6 bases at J, leaving 12 bases unmatched. Then a second PCR, running roughly 7 to 12 cycles, was carried out with a sample-barcoded 5' primer and a J-beta primer mix. TCRdb called the 5' RACE reads again in MiXCR, with one record for every CDR3 protein. Here the sample spans some 1.5 million distinct CDR3 sequences, roughly 28% being singletons.

The chain is built from TRBV2 and TRBJ2-3, with 9 bases fitting TRBD2. Material: blood. The sequence came from a woman aged 25 to 39 in good health. The CDR3 here is CASSKPQRGADTQYF. The CDR3 nucleotides read TGTGCCAGCTCTAAACCCCAGCGGGGGGCCGATACGCAGTATTTT.